This TCR beta chain was captured by sequencing in a study of T cells after yellow fever vaccination. Study information: SMART-Seq v4 Ultra Low Input served to prepare low-cell-number fractions. Study-level findings and limits: Though it reached lower strength, the secondary response hit its peak faster, day 5 versus 15. The presence of abundant clonotypes contaminating from the bulk population was possible in FACS-sorted repertoires.

The sample holds many counts of this clonotype. One entry per CDR3 protein, called by TCRdb with MiXCR from the 5' RACE reads. The table includes about 10,000 distinct CDR3 sequences, more than 4% detected once. V shed 3 bases and J 7 bases; nucleotides not matched to a gene: 5. The CDR3 is 13 residues long. CDR1 is SGHNT and CDR2 is YYREEE in the germline V gene (reference sequence). The receptor's source is a man aged 18 to 30 who received the YFV17D yellow fever vaccine. The J gene is TRBJ1-2, the V gene TRBV5-4; TRBD1 aligns across 8 bases. Sample: PBMCs, either bulk or a sorted T-cell subset (CD4+, CD8+, memory, or dextramer-sorted; not recorded which), taken around 16 days after the first yellow fever vaccination. CDR3 DNA: TGTGCCAGCAGCTCGACAGGGGTTTTTGGCTACACCTTC. Translating it yields CASSSTGVFGYTF.